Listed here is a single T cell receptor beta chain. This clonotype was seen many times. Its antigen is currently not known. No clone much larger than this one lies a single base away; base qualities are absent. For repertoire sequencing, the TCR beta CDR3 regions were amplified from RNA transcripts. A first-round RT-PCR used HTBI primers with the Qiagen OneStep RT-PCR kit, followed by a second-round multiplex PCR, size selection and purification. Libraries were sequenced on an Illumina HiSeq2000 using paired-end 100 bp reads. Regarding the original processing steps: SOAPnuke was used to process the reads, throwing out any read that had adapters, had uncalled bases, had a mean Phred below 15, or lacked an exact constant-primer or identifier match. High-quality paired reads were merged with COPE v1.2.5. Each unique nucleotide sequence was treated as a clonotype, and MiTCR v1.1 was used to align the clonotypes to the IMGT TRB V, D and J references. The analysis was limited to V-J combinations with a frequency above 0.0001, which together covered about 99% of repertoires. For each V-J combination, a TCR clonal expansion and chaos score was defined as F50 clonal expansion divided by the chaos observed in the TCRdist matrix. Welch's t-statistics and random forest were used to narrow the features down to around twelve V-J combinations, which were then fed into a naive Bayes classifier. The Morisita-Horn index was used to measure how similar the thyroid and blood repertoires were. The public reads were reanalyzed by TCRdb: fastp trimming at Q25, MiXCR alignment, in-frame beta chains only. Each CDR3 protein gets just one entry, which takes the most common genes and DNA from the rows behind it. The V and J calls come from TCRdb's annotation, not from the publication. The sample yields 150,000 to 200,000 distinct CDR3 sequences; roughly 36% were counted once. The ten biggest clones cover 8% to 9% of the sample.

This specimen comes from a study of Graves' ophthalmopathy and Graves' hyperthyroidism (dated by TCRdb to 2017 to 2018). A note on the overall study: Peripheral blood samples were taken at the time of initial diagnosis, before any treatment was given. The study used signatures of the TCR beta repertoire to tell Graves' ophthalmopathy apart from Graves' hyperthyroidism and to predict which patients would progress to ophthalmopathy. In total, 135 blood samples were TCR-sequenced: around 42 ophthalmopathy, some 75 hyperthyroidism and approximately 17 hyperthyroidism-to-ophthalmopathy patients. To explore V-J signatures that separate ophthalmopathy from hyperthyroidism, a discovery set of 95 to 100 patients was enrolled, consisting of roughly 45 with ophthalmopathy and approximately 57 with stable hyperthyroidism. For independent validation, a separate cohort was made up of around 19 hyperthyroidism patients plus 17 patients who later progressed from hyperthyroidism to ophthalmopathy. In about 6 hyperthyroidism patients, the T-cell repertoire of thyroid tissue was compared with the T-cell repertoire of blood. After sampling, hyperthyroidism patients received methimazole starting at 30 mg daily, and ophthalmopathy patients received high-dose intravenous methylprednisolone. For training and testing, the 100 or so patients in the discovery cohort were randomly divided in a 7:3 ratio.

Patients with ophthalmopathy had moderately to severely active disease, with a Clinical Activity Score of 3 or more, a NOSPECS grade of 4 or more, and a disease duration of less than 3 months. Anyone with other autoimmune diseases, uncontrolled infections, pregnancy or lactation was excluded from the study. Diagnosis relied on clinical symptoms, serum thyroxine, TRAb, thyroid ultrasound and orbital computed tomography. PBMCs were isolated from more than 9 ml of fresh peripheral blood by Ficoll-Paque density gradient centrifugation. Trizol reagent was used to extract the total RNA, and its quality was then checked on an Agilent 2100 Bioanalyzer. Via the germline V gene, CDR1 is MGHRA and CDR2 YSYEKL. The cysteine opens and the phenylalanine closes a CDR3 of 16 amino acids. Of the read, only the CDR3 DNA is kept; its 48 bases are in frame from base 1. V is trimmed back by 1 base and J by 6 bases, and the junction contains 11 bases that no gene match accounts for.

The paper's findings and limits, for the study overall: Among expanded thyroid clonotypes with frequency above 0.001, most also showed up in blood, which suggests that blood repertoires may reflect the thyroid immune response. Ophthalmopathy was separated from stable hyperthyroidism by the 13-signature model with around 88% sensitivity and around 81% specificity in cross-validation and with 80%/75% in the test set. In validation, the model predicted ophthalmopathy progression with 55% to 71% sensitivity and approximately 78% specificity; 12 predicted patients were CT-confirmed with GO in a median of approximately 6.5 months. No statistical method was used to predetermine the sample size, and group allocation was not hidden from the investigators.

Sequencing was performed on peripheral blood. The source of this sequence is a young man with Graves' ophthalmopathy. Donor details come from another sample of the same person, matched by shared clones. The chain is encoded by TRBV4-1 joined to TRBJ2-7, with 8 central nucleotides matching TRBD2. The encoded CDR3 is CASSQGSAGGFREQYF. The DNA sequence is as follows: TGCGCCAGCAGCCAAGGATCTGCGGGAGGATTTCGCGAGCAGTACTTC.